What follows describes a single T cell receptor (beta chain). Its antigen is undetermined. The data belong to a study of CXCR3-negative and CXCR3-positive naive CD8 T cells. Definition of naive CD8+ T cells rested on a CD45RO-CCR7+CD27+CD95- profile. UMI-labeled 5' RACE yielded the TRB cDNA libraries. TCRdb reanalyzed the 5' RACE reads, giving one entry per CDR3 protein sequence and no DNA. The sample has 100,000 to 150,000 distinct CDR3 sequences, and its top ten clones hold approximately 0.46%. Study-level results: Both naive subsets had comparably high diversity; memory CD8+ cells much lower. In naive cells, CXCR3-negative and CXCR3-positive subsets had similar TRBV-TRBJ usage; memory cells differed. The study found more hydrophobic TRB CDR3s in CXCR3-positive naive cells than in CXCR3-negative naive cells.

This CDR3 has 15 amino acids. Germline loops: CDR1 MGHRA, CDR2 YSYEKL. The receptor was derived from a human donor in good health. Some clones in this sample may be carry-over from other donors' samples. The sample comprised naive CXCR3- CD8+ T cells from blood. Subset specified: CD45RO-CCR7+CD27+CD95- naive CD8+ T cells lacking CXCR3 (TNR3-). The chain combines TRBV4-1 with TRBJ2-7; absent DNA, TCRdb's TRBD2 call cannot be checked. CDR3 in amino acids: CASSQGPGLYPEQYF.